These 5 T cell receptor beta chains were all obtained from the same sample, sequenced in a study of post-analysis software for immune sequencing data. Whole-study findings and limits: Controls had lower frequencies than patients of four or five TRBV segments, which included TRBV5-6, TRBV5-1 and TRBV20-1.

Antigens for these TCRs are unknown. cDNA libraries for TCR beta contained unique molecular identifiers. MiXCR, run by TCRdb on the PCR reads, gives a single entry per CDR3 protein. There are about 180,000 distinct CDR3 sequences in the sample; approximately 31% occur only once, and 1.5% lies in the top ten. Sequenced sample: blood. These receptors all come from a girl aged 5-17 years with multiple sclerosis.

In the case of this clonotype: A much larger clone lies one base from this, so it may be a read error. The rearrangement uses TRBV7-3 and TRBJ2-3; 8 bases match TRBD2. CDR1 is SGHTA, CDR2 FQGTGA, per germline. The CDR3 has 15 residues. J gave up 1 base and V 5 bases, and 5 bases lay outside the gene matches. CDR3 region: CASSPPGLGTDTQYF. CDR3 sequence (DNA): TGTGCCAGCAGCCCACCGGGACTAGGCACAGATACGCAGTATTTT.

The rearrangement links TRBV9 to TRBJ2-7; D unresolved. The CDR3 is 13 amino acids. CDR1 is SGDLS, CDR2 YYNGEE, per germline. V gave up 0 bases and J gave up 7 bases, with 11 bases separating them. The CDR3 sequence is CASSVGLALEQYF. The CDR3 nucleotides read TGTGCCAGCAGCGTAGGTCTGGCCCTTGAGCAGTACTTC.

Comments on this clonotype: Possible read error: a much larger clone is one base away. The chain carries TRBV4-1 and TRBJ2-1; the match to TRBD2 covers 10 bases. V gave up 2 bases and J gave up 6 bases; unmatched junction bases: 4. The CDR3 totals 15 residues. Germline CDR1 reads MGHRA; CDR2 reads YSYEKL. The CDR3 DNA sequence: TGCGCCAGCAGCCAACTAGCGGGAGAGGCCAATGAGCAGTTCTTC. Translating it yields CASSQLAGEANEQFF.

As for this clonotype: A clone one base away is much larger, so this may be a read error. V and J are TRBV27 and TRBJ2-7; TRBD2 might be the D (5 bases). From germline, CDR1 is MNHEY and CDR2 SMNVEV (reference sequence). V was pared by 2 bases and J by 2 bases, with 16 bases between. The CDR3 is 16 residues long. This CDR3 reads CASSLDPGNSTYEQYF. CDR3 sequence (DNA): TGTGCCAGCAGTTTAGATCCCGGGAACTCGACCTACGAGCAGTACTTC.

This clonotype has at least ten counts. This chain connects TRBV29-1 to TRBJ2-5; D not resolved. CDR1 is SQVTM and CDR2 is ANQGSEA in the germline V gene. This CDR3 is 10 amino acids long. Trimming removed 2 bases at V and 9 bases at J, with 7 bases between. In DNA form, the CDR3 reads TGCAGCGTTGAATTTATGGCCCAGTACTTC. It translates to CSVEFMAQYF.